The T cell receptor beta chain described here comes from a study of T cell repertoires in aging, cancer and after chemotherapy. Study information: Paired samples before and after chemotherapy came from glioblastoma patients receiving temozolomide-based therapy.

Amplification of TCR beta used genomic DNA extracted from peripheral blood. The CDR3 is 14 residues long. Germline CDR1 and CDR2: LNHDA and SQIVND (reference sequence). Trimming cost V 3 bases and J 2 bases; bases outside gene matches: 3. This clonotype is labeled as medium-sized. A mixed TRB-A/B primer pool amplified rearranged TRB by multiplex touch-down PCR. TCRdb reprocessed the multiplex PCR reads via MiXCR and lists one record per CDR3 protein. Of almost 3,000 distinct CDR3 sequences in the sample, about 32% are singletons; the top ten hold more than 3%. This chain uses TRBV19 with TRBJ2-7; TRBD2 matches 8 bases. What was sequenced was blood. The source of this sequence is a human donor with a solid tumor. The CDR3 region is CASSIVGRAYEQYF. The CDR3 DNA sequence: TGTGCCAGTAGTATTGTCGGGAGGGCCTACGAGCAGTACTTC.